Below, 23 T cell receptor beta chains from the same sample are listed, as sequenced in a study of radiation and T cells in renal cell carcinoma (dated by TCRdb to the early 2020s). The intended sense of this specimen's time point label: blood 2 weeks post-SBRT. The treatment or condition label, as the study defines it: 15 Gy SBRT to primary tumor, nephrectomy 4 weeks later. Receptor amplification or capture employed the immunoSEQ multiplex PCR assay. TCRdb obtained this table from immuneACCESS and retained in-frame rearrangements with V and J assigned. These tables miss some clones; where compared with another copy, unresolved V genes account for less than half of the shortfall, and the remainder is unexplained. For this sample there are 150,000 to 190,000 clones; about nine tenths appear just once. Clones ranked in the top ten supply around 13% of the sample. The source was blood, collected from a patient whose treatment included radiotherapy and nephrectomy. These TCRs come from a woman aged 50 to 60 with renal cell carcinoma.

This clone was detected once. The chain links TRBV5-1 to TRBJ2-1; 9 bases are a match to TRBD2. The junction had 12 bases not matched to a gene; V was cut back by 4 bases and J by 4 bases. This CDR3 region has 17 residues. Germline lookup yields CDR1 SGHRS and CDR2 YFSETQ. CDR3: CASSGPIAGAMYNEQFF. The DNA for the CDR3 is TGCGCCAGCAGCGGGCCGATAGCGGGGGCAATGTACAATGAGCAGTTCTTC.

The gene calls are TRBV19 and TRBJ1-2; D is perhaps TRBD1 (5 bases). Germline V gene lookup returns CDR1 LNHDA and CDR2 SQIVND (reference sequence). Trimming stripped 5 bases from V and 7 bases from J, with 17 bases between. The CDR3 contains 14 residues. CDR3 nucleotides: TGTGCCAGTAGTCCTTGGGGCAGGGAAGGTGGCTACACCTTC. It encodes CASSPWGREGGYTF.

The chain couples TRBV9 to TRBJ2-1; possible D gene TRBD1, 6 bases. V lost 3 bases, J lost 10 bases, and 11 bases lay in between. Germline-derived CDR1 and CDR2 are SGDLS and YYNGEE. This CDR3 is 12 amino acids long. The CDR3 loop reads CASSAHRDEQFF. Written as DNA, the CDR3 is TGTGCCAGCAGCGCACACAGGGACGAGCAGTTCTTC.

CDR3 bases: TGTGCCAGCAGTAGGACAGGGGGTGGTGGCTACACCTTC. This encodes CASSRTGGGGYTF. The chain is built from TRBV6-1 and TRBJ1-2; 10 positions match TRBD1. The germline V gene encodes CDR1 MNHNS and CDR2 SASEGT. The CDR3 is 13 amino acids. J was trimmed by 7 bases and V by 5 bases; bases with no gene match: 4.

Only one count was recorded for this clone. DNA of the CDR3: TGTGCCAGCAGCTTTAGCGGGGGGAGGCTCGGGGAGCTGTTTTTT. As protein: CASSFSGGRLGELFF. The chain employs TRBV5-4 and TRBJ2-2; 10 nucleotides align to TRBD2. The CDR3 extends over 15 amino acids. The ends lost 2 bases at V and 7 bases at J; junction bases unmatched: 5. Germline lookup yields CDR1 SGHNT and CDR2 YYREEE (reference sequence).

This chain uses TRBV6-1 with TRBJ2-5; TRBD2 matches at 10 bases. Per germline, CDR1 MNHNS and CDR2 SASEGT. The V segment lost 4 bases and the J segment 3 bases; nucleotides outside the gene matches: 14. This CDR3 is built from 18 residues. The CDR3 DNA is TGTGCCAGCAGTGGGGCGTTAGCGGGGGGCGGGGTAAAAGAGACCCAGTACTTC. Amino acid sequence: CASSGALAGGGVKETQYF.

This clone has a handful of counts. The rearrangement uses TRBV18 and TRBJ1-4; 9 nucleotides align to TRBD1. CDR3 length: 17 residues. Losses at the gene ends were 4 bases for V and 0 bases for J; bases not matched to a gene: 6. Germline values: CDR1 KGHSH, CDR2 LQKENI. The CDR3 nucleotides read TGTGCCAGCTCACAACAGACAGGGGGTGCAACTAATGAAAAACTGTTTTTT. Protein sequence: CASSQQTGGATNEKLFF.

The V call is TRBV27, the J call TRBJ1-5; possible D gene TRBD1, 5 bases. CDR1 and CDR2 from the germline V gene are MNHEY and SMNVEV (reference sequence). The CDR3 sequence is 20 residues long. Trimming removed 6 bases from V and 1 base from J, with 28 bases in between. The CDR3 sequence is CASRRVFQGGIIWSNQPQHF. For the CDR3, the DNA is TGTGCCAGCAGAAGGGTTTTTCAGGGAGGCATTATATGGAGCAATCAGCCCCAGCATTTT.

The V gene is TRBV18, the J gene TRBJ2-7; D is possibly TRBD1 (6 bases). V gave up 1 base and J gave up 2 bases, with 9 bases separating them. CDR3 length: 14 residues. Germline CDR1 reads KGHSH; CDR2 reads LQKENI. The CDR3 loop reads CASSPLGQTYEQYF. The CDR3 nucleotides are TGTGCCAGCTCACCACTAGGACAGACCTACGAGCAGTACTTC.

V usage is TRBV7-9 and J usage is TRBJ1-1; TRBD1 matches at 9 bases. The CDR3 covers 14 residues. With 6 bases clipped from V and 5 bases from J, the junction kept 7 bases outside the gene matches. Looked up from germline, CDR1 is SEHNR and CDR2 is FQNEAQ (reference sequence). The CDR3 here is CASSRQGGRTEAFF. CDR3 DNA: TGTGCCAGCAGTAGACAGGGGGGAAGGACTGAAGCTTTCTTT.

This clone was observed a single time. This chain uses TRBV7-9 with TRBJ2-5; 12 nucleotides match TRBD2. The CDR3 loop spans 16 amino acids. Looked up from germline, CDR1 is SEHNR and CDR2 is FQNEAQ (reference sequence). After removal of 5 bases from V and 4 bases from J, the junction contained 8 bases not matched to a gene. The CDR3 spells CASSQRTSGVGETQYF. The CDR3 DNA is TGTGCCAGCAGCCAGCGGACTAGCGGGGTAGGAGAGACCCAGTACTTC. The full variable domain, with the rest looked up from reference TRBV7-9 and TRBJ2-5, is DTGVSQNPRHKITKRGQNVTFRCDPISEHNRLYWYRQTLGQGPEFLTYFQNEAQLEKSRLLSDRFSAERPKGSFSTLEIQRTEQGDSAMYLCASSQRTSGVGETQYFGPGTRLLVL.

The rearrangement uses TRBV4-1 and TRBJ2-7; 9 nucleotides agree with TRBD1. Germline CDR1 reads MGHRA; CDR2 reads YSYEKL. The CDR3 length is 15 residues. V was pared by 3 bases and J by 4 bases, with 7 bases of the junction left unmatched. This chain's CDR3 is CASSHHPGQGYEQYF. The CDR3 DNA reads as TGCGCCAGCAGCCATCACCCGGGACAGGGTTACGAGCAGTACTTC.

This chain connects TRBV4-1 to TRBJ2-7; a possible D gene is TRBD2 (6 bases). This CDR3 spans 16 amino acids. Trimming left V 0 bases short and J 7 bases short, with 19 bases between. Germline V CDR1 and CDR2: MGHRA, YSYEKL. Written as DNA, the CDR3 is TGCGCCAGCAGCCAAGATGCCACTAGCCCCCCGGCAGAGCAGTACTTC. This encodes CASSQDATSPPAEQYF.

This clone has only one observation. The chain couples TRBV29-1 to TRBJ2-5, with D possibly being TRBD1 or TRBD2 (6 bases each). CDR3 length: 14 residues. CDR1 SQVTM and CDR2 ANQGSEA come from the germline V gene. V lost 4 bases, J lost 5 bases, and 17 bases lay in between. The DNA of the CDR3 is TGCAGCGTTGTAGTAGGGGGGTCTATGGAGACCCAGTACTTC. It yields the protein CSVVVGGSMETQYF.

In regard to this clone: The same CDR3 is also encoded by other DNA sequences in this sample. The rearrangement joins TRBV19 to TRBJ1-5; tentatively, D is TRBD1 (6 bases). Germline V gene lookup returns CDR1 LNHDA and CDR2 SQIVND (reference sequence). The V end was cut by 6 bases, the J end by 5 bases, with 8 bases between. The CDR3 has 12 residues. The CDR3 here is CASRDRDQPQHF. Written as DNA, the CDR3 is TGTGCCAGTAGGGACAGAGATCAGCCCCAGCATTTT.

This clone was found once. This sequence joins TRBV5-1 and TRBJ2-3; tentatively, D is TRBD1 (6 bases). This CDR3 is built from 15 residues. From germline, CDR1 is SGHRS and CDR2 YFSETQ. V was shortened by 5 bases and J by 3 bases, with 16 bases between the two germline ends. Written as DNA, the CDR3 is TGCGCCAGCAGTGCAACGCAGGGGATAACAGATACGCAGTATTTT. Its protein product is CASSATQGITDTQYF.

The chain recombines TRBV6-5 with TRBJ1-4; D gene unclear. V shed 9 bases and J shed 3 bases, with 14 bases lying between them. The CDR3 extends over 14 amino acids. Germline lookup yields CDR1 MNHEY and CDR2 SVGAGI. The CDR3 sequence is CASGVRRANEKLFF. The CDR3 nucleotides are TGTGCCAGTGGCGTCAGGAGGGCTAATGAAAAACTGTTTTTT.

The genes are TRBV5-1 and TRBJ2-1; TRBD1 is a possible D gene (5 bases). The CDR3 loop spans 13 amino acids. Germline CDR1 and CDR2: SGHRS and YFSETQ. Deletions cut 2 bases from V and 6 bases from J, with 9 bases between. The CDR3 DNA reads as TGCGCCAGCAGCTTCGACAGAGCCAATGAGCAGTTCTTC. Its protein product is CASSFDRANEQFF.

The chain joins TRBV18 to TRBJ1-1; no clear D. Trimming removed 2 bases from V and 3 bases from J, with 4 bases in between. This CDR3 has 12 amino acids. The V gene's germline CDR1 is KGHSH and CDR2 LQKENI. The CDR3 region is CASSPGDTEAFF. The CDR3, as DNA: TGTGCCAGCTCACCAGGGGACACTGAAGCTTTCTTT.

The chain recombines TRBV18 with TRBJ2-5; D is uncertain. Germline V gives CDR1 KGHSH, CDR2 LQKENI. Trimming shortened V by 6 bases and J by 5 bases, and 19 bases separated the two germline ends. The length of the CDR3 is 15 residues. DNA of the CDR3: TGTGCCAGCTCCGCTTTCGACGGCAGAGGCGAGACCCAGTACTTC. It encodes CASSAFDGRGETQYF.

V gene TRBV6-6 combines with J gene TRBJ2-2; a possible D gene is TRBD2 (5 bases). V was clipped by 8 bases and J by 4 bases, with 14 bases between them. Per germline, CDR1 MNHNY and CDR2 SVGAGI (reference sequence). This CDR3 has 14 amino acids. In DNA, the CDR3 is TGTGCCAGCGGAAGCTCGGACTTCACCGGGGAGCTGTTTTTT. Encoded protein: CASGSSDFTGELFF.

V usage is TRBV25-1 and J usage is TRBJ2-2, with D possibly matching TRBD1 (6 bases). The CDR3 has 15 residues. The V end was cut by 3 bases, the J end by 4 bases, with 12 bases between. Germline assignment: CDR1 MGHDK and CDR2 SYGVNS. Written as DNA, the CDR3 is TGTGCCAGCAGTGAGGCAGGGGCCCGCACCGGGGAGCTGTTTTTT. This codes for CASSEAGARTGELFF. The full variable domain, rest sourced from reference TRBV25-1 and TRBJ2-2, is EADIYQTPRYLVIGTGKKITLECSQTMGHDKMYWYQQDPGMELHLIHYSYGVNSTEKGDLSSESTVSRIRTEHFPLTLESARPSHTSQYLCASSEAGARTGELFFGEGSRLTVL.

The chain joins TRBV25-1 to TRBJ1-5; D is undetermined. V gave up 4 bases and J gave up 5 bases, with 9 bases separating them. This CDR3 comprises 13 residues. Germline CDR1 is MGHDK and CDR2 is SYGVNS. The CDR3, as DNA: TGTGCCAGCAGTGCGTCAGGTGATCAGCCCCAGCATTTT. Its translation is CASSASGDQPQHF.